One T cell receptor beta chain is described in this entry. The antigen remains unidentified. The data were taken from a study of shared clonotypes between healthy human individuals. Study-level results: Depth of sequencing was expected to influence donor clonotype sharing.

Healthy HIV-negative adults with no recent acute infections or vaccinations were recruited as donors. Generated by immunoSEQ multiplex PCR, the TCRdb table keeps only in-frame clones and is missing some. The sample consists of 2.3 million or so clones, 93% of them appearing once. This clonotype originated in a man between 18 and 29 years old in good health. Some clones in this sample may be carry-over from other donors' samples. Sequences were obtained from naive CD4+ T cells from PBMCs. Noted subset: CD45RA+ positively selected.

CDR3 sequence reads: CASSLARAHRADTQYF. In DNA form, the CDR3 reads TGTGCCAGCAGCTTAGCGCGGGCCCATAGGGCAGATACGCAGTATTTT. V is TRBV7-2 and J is TRBJ2-3; D perhaps matches TRBD2 (5 bases). Germline CDR1 SGHTA, CDR2 FQGNSA. The ends were cut back, 0 bases at V and 4 bases at J, with 14 bases in the middle. This CDR3 has 16 amino acids.